The source of this T cell receptor beta chain is a study of T-cell memory formation after mild COVID-19. Study as a whole: Clusters of TCRs were largely donor specific.

General study points: Pre-infection memory harbored some responding clones, suggesting cross-reactive memory joined.

As concerns this clonotype: Antigen specificity is unknown.

TCRdb reanalysed the 5' RACE reads using MiXCR and keeps one entry per CDR3 protein. This table holds under 700,000 distinct CDR3 sequences, about a fifth found once. The sample consisted of PBMCs or a T cell subset sorted from them (not recorded which). The TCR comes from an adult woman who had mild COVID-19 (a few samples of this study predate the infection). Cell type and time point are not known.

The CDR3 coding sequence is TGTGCCAGCAGCTTAACTTCGGGGGTCCGCAACACTGAAGCTTTCTTT. It specifies CASSLTSGVRNTEAFF. The chain couples TRBV7-2 to TRBJ1-1, with a possible D match to TRBD1 (5 bases). Deletions cut 2 bases from V and 2 bases from J, with 15 bases between. The CDR3 length is 16 residues. Germline V CDR1 and CDR2: SGHTA, FQGNSA.